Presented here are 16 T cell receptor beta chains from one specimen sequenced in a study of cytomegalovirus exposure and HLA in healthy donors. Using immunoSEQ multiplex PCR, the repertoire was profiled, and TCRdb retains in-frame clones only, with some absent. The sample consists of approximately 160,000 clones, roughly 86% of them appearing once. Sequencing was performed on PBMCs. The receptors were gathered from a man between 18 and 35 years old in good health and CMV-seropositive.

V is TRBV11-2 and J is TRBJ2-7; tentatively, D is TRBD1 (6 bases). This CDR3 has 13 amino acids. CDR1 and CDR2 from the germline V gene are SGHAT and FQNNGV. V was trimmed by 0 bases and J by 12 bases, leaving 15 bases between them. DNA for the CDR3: TGTGCCAGCAGCTTAGACGTCACAGGGAACCTGTACTTC. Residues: CASSLDVTGNLYF.

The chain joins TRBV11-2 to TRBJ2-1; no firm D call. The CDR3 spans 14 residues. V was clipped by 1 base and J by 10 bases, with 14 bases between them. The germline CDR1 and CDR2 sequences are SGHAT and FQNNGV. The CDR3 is CASSLVGPEVEQFF. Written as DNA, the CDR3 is TGTGCCAGCAGCTTAGTAGGCCCTGAGGTAGAGCAGTTCTTC.

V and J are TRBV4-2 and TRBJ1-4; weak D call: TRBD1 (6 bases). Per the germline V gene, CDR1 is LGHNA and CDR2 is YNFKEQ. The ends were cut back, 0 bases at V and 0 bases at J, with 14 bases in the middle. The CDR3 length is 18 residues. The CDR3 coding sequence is TGTGCCAGCAGCCAAGATGGGCGGACAGTTGCAACTAATGAAAAACTGTTTTTT. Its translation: CASSQDGRTVATNEKLFF.

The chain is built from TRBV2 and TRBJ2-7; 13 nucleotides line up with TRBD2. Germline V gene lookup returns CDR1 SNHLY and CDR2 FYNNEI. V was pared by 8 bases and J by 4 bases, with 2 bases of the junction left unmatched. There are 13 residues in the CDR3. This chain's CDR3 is CASRTSGSYEQYF. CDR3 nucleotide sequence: TGTGCCAGCCGGACTAGCGGGAGTTACGAGCAGTACTTC.

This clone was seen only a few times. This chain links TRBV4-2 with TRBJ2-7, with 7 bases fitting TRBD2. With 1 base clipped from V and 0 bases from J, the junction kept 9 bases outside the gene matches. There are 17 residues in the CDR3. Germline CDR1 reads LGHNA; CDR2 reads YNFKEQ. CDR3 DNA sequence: TGTGCCAGCAGCCAAGTAGGTGGAGCGGGAAACTCCTACGAGCAGTACTTC. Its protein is CASSQVGGAGNSYEQYF.

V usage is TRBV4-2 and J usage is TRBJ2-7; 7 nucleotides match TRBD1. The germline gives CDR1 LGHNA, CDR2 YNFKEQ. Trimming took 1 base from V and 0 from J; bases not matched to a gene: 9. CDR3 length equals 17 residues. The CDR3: CASSQGTGGMGSYEQYF. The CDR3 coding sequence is TGTGCCAGCAGCCAAGGGACAGGCGGTATGGGCTCCTACGAGCAGTACTTC.

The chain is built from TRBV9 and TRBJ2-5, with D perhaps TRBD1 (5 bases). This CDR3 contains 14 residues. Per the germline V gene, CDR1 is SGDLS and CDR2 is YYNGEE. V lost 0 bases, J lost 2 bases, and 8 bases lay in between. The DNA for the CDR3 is TGTGCCAGCAGCGTAGGGACATTGCAAGAGACCCAGTACTTC. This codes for CASSVGTLQETQYF.

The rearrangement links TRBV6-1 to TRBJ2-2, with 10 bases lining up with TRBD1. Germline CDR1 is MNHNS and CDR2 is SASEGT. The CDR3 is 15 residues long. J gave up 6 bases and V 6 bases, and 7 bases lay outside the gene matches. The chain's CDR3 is CASSPTGGSAGELFF. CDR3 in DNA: TGTGCCAGCAGCCCGACAGGGGGCTCTGCCGGGGAGCTGTTTTTT.

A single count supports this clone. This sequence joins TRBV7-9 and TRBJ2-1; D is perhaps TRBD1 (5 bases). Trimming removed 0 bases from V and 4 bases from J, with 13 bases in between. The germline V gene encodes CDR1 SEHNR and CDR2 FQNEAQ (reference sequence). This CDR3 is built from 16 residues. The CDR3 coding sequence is TGTGCCAGCAGCTTAGCGTACACAGGAGAGTACAATGAGCAGTTCTTC. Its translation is CASSLAYTGEYNEQFF.

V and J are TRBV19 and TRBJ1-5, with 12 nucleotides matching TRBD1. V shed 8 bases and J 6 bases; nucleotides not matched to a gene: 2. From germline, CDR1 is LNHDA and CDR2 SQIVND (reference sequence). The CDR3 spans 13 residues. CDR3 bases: TGTGCCAGTTGGGACAGGGGGCTTCAGCCCCAGCATTTT. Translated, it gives CASWDRGLQPQHF.

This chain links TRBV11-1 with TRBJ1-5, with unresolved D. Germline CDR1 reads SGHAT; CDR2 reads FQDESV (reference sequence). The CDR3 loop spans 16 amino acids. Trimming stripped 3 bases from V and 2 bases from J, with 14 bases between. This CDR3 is CASSLAYRLGNQPQHF. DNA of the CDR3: TGTGCCAGCAGCTTGGCATACCGTTTGGGCAATCAGCCCCAGCATTTT.

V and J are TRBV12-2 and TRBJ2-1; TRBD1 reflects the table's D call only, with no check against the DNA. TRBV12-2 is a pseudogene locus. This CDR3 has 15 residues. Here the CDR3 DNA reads TGTGCAAGTCGCTCTACAGGGATGTCCTACAATGAGCAGTTCTTC. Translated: CASRSTGMSYNEQFF.

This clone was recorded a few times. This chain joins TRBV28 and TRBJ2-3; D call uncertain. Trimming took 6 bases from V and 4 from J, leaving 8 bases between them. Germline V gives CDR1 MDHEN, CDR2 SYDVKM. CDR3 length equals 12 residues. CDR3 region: CASSPPADTQYF. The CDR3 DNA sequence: TGTGCCAGCAGCCCTCCCGCAGATACGCAGTATTTT.

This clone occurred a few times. The CDR3 sequence is CASSGLAGADTQYF. The CDR3 nucleotides read TGTGCCAGCAGTGGACTAGCGGGAGCAGATACGCAGTATTTT. The genes are TRBV6-1 and TRBJ2-3; 12 nucleotides line up with TRBD2. Germline CDR1 and CDR2: MNHNS and SASEGT. The CDR3 sequence is 14 residues long. The junction had 0 bases not matched to a gene; V was cut back by 4 bases and J by 4 bases.

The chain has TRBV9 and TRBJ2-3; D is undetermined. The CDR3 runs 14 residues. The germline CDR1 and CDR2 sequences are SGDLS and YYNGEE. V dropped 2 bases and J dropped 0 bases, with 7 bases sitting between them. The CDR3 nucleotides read TGTGCCAGCAGCGTCCTGACTAGCACAGATACGCAGTATTTT. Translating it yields CASSVLTSTDTQYF. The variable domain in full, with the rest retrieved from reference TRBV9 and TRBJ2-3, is DSGVTQTPKHLITATGQRVTLRCSPRSGDLSVYWYQQSLDQGLQFLIQYYNGEERAKGNILERFSAQQFPDLHSELNLSSLELGDSALYFCASSVLTSTDTQYFGPGTRLTVL.

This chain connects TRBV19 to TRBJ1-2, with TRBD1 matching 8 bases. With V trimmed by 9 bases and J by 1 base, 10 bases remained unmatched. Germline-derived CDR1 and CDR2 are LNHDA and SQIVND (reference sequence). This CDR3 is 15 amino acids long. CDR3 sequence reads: CASGPPTGVNYGYTF. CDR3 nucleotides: TGTGCCAGCGGCCCCCCGACAGGGGTTAACTATGGCTACACCTTC.